A selection of T cell receptor beta chains follows, all from one sample in a study of beta chain features in type 1 diabetes. The protocol was immunoSEQ multiplex PCR, while the TCRdb copy is restricted to in-frame clones and leaves out a portion. This sample has about 350,000 clones, with roughly a fifth found just once. The sequenced material came from naive CD4+ T cells from blood. All receptors come from a woman under 30 in good health. CDR3s include the opening cysteine and the closing phenylalanine or tryptophan. The D gene is left open where the match is weak. Only some rows state a clone size, as once, few, many or a class for expanded clones.

TRBJ1-5,TRBD1,TRBV19,NA,TGTGCCAGCACAGGGGGCGGTCAGCCCCAGCATTTT,CASTGGGQPQHF
TRBJ2-3,TRBD2,TRBV9,NA,TGTGCCAGCAGCGTCCACAGCGGGGGGGCGAATACGCAGTATTTT,CASSVHSGGANTQYF
TRBJ2-7,TRBD2,TRBV15,NA,TGTGCCACCAGCAGAGATCCTAGCGGGAGGGCAGCCGAGCAGTACTTC,CATSRDPSGRAAEQYF
TRBJ1-5,NA,TRBV18,NA,TGTGCCAGCTCGCCCGGGGGCAATCAGCCCCAGCATTTT,CASSPGGNQPQHF
TRBJ2-7,NA,TRBV5-1,few,TGCGCCAGCAGCTTGGACAGAAGCTCCTACGAGCAGTACTTC,CASSLDRSSYEQYF
TRBJ2-7,NA,TRBV7-9,NA,TGTGCCAGCAGCTCCCAATACGAGCAGTACTTC,CASSSQYEQYF
TRBJ1-1,TRBD1,TRBV30,NA,TGTGCCTGGAGCAGACAGGGGGCCACTGAAGCTTTCTTT,CAWSRQGATEAFF
TRBJ2-3,TRBD2,TRBV5-1,NA,TGCGCCAGCAGCTTGACGGGAGGGAGGGCAGATACGCAGTATTTT,CASSLTGGRADTQYF
TRBJ2-5,NA,TRBV15,few,TGTGCCACCAGCAGAGATAGCCTAGCGCAGGAGACCCAGTACTTC,CATSRDSLAQETQYF
TRBJ1-5,TRBD1,TRBV19,few,TGTGCCAGTAGGTCGACAGGGAATAGCAATCAGCCCCAGCATTTT,CASRSTGNSNQPQHF
TRBJ1-2,NA,TRBV27,NA,TGTGCCAGCAGATCCTTCTATGGCTACACCTTC,CASRSFYGYTF
TRBJ1-1,NA,TRBV29-1,NA,TGCAGCGTTGCTCCGGGGGGCACTGAAGCTTTCTTT,CSVAPGGTEAFF
TRBJ1-1,NA,TRBV14,NA,TGTGCCAGCAGCCTCCAGGTGAACACTGAAGCTTTCTTT,CASSLQVNTEAFF
TRBJ1-1,NA,TRBV29-1,NA,TGCAGCGTTAGAGGGATCACTGAAGCTTTCTTT,CSVRGITEAFF
TRBJ2-7,NA,TRBV28,NA,TGTGCCAGCAGTCTCCCGGGAACCATGGCCTACGAGCAGTACTTC,CASSLPGTMAYEQYF
TRBJ1-6,NA,TRBV7-2,few,TGTGCCAGCAGCGCTTACAGTCTTCAGGCCCTCCACTTT,CASSAYSLQALHF
TRBJ2-7,TRBD1,TRBV6-5,NA,TGTGCCAGCAGTTCCCGGGACAGGGACGAGCAGTACTTC,CASSSRDRDEQYF
TRBJ1-3,NA,TRBV11-2,NA,TGTGCCAGCAGCTTGGGAAGGACTTACTCTGGAAACACCATATATTTT,CASSLGRTYSGNTIYF
TRBJ2-5,TRBD1,TRBV14,NA,TGTGCCAGCAGCCCGGGACAGCTTAGAGAGACCCAGTACTTC,CASSPGQLRETQYF
TRBJ2-1,TRBD2,TRBV4-1,NA,TGCGCCAGCAGCCAAGTACGGGCTAGCGGGATCTACAATGAGCAGTTCTTC,CASSQVRASGIYNEQFF
TRBJ2-7,TRBD1,TRBV18,NA,TGTGCCAGCTCAACAGGGGTCTACGAGCAGTACTTC,CASSTGVYEQYF
TRBJ1-1,NA,TRBV5-1,NA,TGCGCCAGCAGCTCGGGACAAACGACTGAAGCTTTCTTT,CASSSGQTTEAFF
TRBJ2-2,TRBD1,TRBV6-5,NA,TGTGCCAGCAGTCTTACAGGGGGAGCCGGGGAGCTGTTTTTT,CASSLTGGAGELFF